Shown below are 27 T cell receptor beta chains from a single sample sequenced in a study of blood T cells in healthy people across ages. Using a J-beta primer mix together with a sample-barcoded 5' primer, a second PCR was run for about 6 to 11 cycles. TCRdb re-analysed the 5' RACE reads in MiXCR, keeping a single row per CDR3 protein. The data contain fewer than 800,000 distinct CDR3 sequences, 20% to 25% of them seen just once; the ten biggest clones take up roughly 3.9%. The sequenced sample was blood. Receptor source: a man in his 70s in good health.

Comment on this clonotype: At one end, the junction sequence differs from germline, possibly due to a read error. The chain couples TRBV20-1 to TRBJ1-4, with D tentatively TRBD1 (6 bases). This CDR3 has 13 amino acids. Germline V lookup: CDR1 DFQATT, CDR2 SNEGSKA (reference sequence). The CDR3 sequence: CSAGGGANEKLVF. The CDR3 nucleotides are TGCAGTGCTGGGGGGGGCGCTAATGAAAAACTGGTTTTT.

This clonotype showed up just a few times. This CDR3 reads CASSLKLAGGPDTQYF. The CDR3 bases are TGTGCCAGCAGCTTGAAACTAGCGGGAGGACCAGATACGCAGTATTTT. The chain uses TRBV11-2 and TRBJ2-3, with 12 bases identical to TRBD2. The V gene end was trimmed by 3 bases and the J gene end by 4 bases; junction bases not matched to a gene: 5. Germline CDR1 is SGHAT and CDR2 is FQNNGV. This CDR3 is 16 amino acids long. Full variable domain (rest looked up from reference TRBV11-2 and TRBJ2-3): EAGVAQSPRYKIIEKRQSVAFWCNPISGHATLYWYQQILGQGPKLLIQFQNNGVVDDSQLPKDRFSAERLKGVDSTLKIQPAKLEDSAVYLCASSLKLAGGPDTQYFGPGTRLTVL.

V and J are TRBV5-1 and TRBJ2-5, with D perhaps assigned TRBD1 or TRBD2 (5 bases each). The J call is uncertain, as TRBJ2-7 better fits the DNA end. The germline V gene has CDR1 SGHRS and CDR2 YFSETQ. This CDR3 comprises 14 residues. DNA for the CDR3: TGCGCCAGCAGACCGGGACCTCAGGAGTACGAGCAGTACTTC. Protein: CASRPGPQEYEQYF.

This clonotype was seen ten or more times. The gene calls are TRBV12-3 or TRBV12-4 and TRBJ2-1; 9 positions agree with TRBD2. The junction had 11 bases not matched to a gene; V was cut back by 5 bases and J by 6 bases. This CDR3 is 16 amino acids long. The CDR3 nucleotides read TGTGCCAGCAGTCCTATAGCGGGAGAAGGGGGCAATGAGCAGTTCTTC. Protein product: CASSPIAGEGGNEQFF.

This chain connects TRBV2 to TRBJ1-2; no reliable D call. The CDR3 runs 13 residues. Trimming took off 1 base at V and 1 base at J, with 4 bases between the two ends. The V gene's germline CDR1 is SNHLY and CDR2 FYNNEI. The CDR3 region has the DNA TGTGCCAGCAGTGAAGAGATTAACTATGGCTACACCTTC. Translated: CASSEEINYGYTF. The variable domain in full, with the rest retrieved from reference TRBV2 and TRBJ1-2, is EPEVTQTPSHQVTQMGQEVILRCVPISNHLYFYWYRQILGQKVEFLVSFYNNEISEKSEIFDDQFSVERPDGSNFTLKIRSTKLEDSAMYFCASSEEINYGYTFGSGTRLTVV.

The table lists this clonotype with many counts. CDR3 amino acids: CATSPVGVAGGYTF. The DNA for the CDR3 is TGTGCCACCAGCCCAGTCGGGGTGGCGGGTGGCTACACCTTC. This rearrangement joins TRBV15 to TRBJ1-2; D ambiguous. Germline V gene lookup returns CDR1 LNHNV and CDR2 YYDKDF (reference sequence). The CDR3 consists of 14 residues. The V gene lost 5 bases and the J gene lost 7 bases, with 17 bases spanning the gap.

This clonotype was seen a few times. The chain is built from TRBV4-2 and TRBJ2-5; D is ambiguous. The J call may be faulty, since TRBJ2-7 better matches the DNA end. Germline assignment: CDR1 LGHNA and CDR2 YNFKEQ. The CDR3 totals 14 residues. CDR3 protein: CASSQVGRRGEQYF. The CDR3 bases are TGTGCCAGCAGCCAAGTTGGTCGCCGCGGCGAGCAGTACTTC.

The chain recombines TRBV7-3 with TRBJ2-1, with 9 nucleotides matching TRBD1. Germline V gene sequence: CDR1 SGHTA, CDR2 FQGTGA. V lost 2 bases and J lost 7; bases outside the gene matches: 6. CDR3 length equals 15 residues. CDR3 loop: CASSLEDRGKNEQFF. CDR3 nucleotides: TGTGCCAGCAGCTTAGAGGACAGGGGTAAGAATGAGCAGTTCTTC.

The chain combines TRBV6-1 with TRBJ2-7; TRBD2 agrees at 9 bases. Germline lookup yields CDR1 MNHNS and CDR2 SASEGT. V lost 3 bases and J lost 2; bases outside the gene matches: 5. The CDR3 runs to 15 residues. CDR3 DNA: TGTGCCAGCAGTGATTGGACTAGCGCCGCCTACGAGCAGTACTTC. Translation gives CASSDWTSAAYEQYF.

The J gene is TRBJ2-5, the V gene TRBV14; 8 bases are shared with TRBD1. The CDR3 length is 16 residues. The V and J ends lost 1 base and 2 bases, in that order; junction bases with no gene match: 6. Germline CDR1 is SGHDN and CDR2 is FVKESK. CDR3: CASSQGQGAVQETQYF. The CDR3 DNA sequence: TGTGCCAGCAGCCAAGGTCAGGGGGCGGTACAAGAGACCCAGTACTTC.

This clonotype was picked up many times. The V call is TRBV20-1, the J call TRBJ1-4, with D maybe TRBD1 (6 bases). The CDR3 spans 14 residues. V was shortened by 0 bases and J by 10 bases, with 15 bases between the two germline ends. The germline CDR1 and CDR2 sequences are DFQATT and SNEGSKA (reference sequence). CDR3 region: CSARDAQGKGKLFF. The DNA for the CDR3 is TGCAGTGCTAGAGATGCCCAGGGGAAGGGAAAACTGTTTTTT.

CDR3 sequence reads: CASGRRYNEQFF. Written as DNA, the CDR3 is TGCGCCAGCGGAAGACGGTACAATGAGCAGTTCTTC. V gene TRBV5-1 combines with J gene TRBJ2-1, with D unresolved. V was trimmed by 7 bases and J by 4 bases, leaving 9 bases between them. This CDR3 is built from 12 residues. The germline gives CDR1 SGHRS, CDR2 YFSETQ.

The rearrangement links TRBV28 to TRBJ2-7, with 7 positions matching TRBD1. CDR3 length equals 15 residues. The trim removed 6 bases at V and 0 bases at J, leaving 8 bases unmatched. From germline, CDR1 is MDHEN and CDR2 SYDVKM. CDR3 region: CASRGATGLSYEQYF. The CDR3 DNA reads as TGTGCCAGCAGGGGGGCGACAGGGCTCTCCTACGAGCAGTACTTC.

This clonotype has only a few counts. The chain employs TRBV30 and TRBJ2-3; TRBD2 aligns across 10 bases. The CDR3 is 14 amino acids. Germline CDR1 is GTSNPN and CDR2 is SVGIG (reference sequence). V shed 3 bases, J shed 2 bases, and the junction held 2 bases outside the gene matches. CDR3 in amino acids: CAWRLAGTTDTQYF. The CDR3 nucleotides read TGTGCCTGGAGACTAGCGGGAACCACAGATACGCAGTATTTT.

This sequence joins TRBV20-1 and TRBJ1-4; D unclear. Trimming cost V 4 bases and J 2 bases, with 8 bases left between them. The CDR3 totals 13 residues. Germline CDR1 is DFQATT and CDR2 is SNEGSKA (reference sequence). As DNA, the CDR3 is TGCAGTGCTACCCTCGGGACTAATGAAAAACTGTTTTTT. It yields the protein CSATLGTNEKLFF.

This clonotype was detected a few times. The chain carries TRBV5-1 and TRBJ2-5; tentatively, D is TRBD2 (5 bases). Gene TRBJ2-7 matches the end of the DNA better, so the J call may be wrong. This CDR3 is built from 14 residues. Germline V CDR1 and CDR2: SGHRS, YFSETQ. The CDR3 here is CASSPGVFGYEQYF. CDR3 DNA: TGCGCCAGCAGCCCCGGGGTTTTCGGCTACGAGCAGTACTTC.

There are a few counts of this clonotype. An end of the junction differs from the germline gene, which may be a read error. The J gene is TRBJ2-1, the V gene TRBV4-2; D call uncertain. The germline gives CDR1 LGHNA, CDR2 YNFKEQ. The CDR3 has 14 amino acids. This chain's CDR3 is CASSKEVSENEQFF. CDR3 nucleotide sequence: TGTGCCAGCAGCAAAGAGGTCAGTGAAAATGAGCAGTTCTTC.

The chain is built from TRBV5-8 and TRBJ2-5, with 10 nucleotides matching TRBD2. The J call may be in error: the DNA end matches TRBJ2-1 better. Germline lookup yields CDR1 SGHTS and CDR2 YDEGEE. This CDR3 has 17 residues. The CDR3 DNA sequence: TGTGCCAGCAGCTTGGGGGCTAGCGGGAGCTCGAGCATTGAGCAGTTCTTC. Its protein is CASSLGASGSSSIEQFF.

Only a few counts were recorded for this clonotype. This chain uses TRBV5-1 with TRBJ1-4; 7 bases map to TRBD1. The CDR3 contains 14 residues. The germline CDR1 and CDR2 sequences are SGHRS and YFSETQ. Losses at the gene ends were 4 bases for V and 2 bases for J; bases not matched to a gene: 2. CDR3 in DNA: TGCGCCAGCAGCAAGGGACAGACTAATGAAAAACTGTTTTTT. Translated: CASSKGQTNEKLFF.

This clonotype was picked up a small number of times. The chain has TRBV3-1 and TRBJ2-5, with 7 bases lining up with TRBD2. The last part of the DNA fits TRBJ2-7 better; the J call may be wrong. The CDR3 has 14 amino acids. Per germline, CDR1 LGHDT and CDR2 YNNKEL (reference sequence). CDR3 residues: CASSSGLVSYEQYF. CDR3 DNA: TGTGCCAGCAGCTCCGGACTAGTCAGCTACGAGCAGTACTTC.

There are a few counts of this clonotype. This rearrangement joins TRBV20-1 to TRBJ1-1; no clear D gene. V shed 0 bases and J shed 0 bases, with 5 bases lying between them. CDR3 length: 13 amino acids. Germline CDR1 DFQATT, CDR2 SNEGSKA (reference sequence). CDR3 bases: TGCAGTGCTAGAGAGGGCCTGAACACTGAAGCTTTCTTT. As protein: CSAREGLNTEAFF.

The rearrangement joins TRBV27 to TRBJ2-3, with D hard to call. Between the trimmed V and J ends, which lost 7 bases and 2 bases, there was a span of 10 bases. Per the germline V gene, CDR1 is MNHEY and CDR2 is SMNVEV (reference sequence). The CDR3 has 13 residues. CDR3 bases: TGTGCCAGCACCACGCTCTCCACAGATACGCAGTATTTT. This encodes CASTTLSTDTQYF.

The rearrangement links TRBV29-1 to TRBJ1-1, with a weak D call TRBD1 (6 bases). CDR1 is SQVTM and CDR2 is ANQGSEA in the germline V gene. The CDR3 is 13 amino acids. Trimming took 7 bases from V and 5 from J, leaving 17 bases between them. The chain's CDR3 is CSASDRPGTEAFF. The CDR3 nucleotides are TGCAGCGCGTCCGACAGGCCGGGGACTGAAGCTTTCTTT.

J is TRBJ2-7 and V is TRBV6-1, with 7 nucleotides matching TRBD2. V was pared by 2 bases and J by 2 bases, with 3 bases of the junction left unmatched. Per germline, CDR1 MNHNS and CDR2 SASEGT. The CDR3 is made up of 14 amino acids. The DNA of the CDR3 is TGTGCCAGCAGTGAACCTAGCGGACCCTACGAGCAGTACTTC. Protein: CASSEPSGPYEQYF.

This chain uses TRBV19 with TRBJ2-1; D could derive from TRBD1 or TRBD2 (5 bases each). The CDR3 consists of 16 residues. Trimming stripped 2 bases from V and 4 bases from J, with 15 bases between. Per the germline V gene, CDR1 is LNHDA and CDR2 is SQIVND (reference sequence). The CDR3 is CASSISQGVRYNEQFF. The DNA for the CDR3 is TGTGCCAGTAGTATATCGCAGGGAGTACGGTACAATGAGCAGTTCTTC.

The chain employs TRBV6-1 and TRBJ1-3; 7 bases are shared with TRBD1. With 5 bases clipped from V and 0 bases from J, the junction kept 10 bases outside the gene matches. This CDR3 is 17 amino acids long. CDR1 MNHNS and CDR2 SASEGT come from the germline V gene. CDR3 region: CASSPTLTGSSGNTIYF. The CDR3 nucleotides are TGTGCCAGCAGTCCAACCTTGACAGGGAGCTCTGGAAACACCATATATTTT.

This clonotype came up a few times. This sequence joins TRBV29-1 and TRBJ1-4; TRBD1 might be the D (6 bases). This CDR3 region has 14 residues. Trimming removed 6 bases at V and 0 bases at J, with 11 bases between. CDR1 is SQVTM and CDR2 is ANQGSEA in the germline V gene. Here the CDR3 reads CSVGHRATNEKLFF. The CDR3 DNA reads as TGCAGCGTGGGACATCGCGCAACTAATGAAAAACTGTTTTTT.